Sequencing of this TCR beta chain was carried out in a study of Graves' ophthalmopathy and Graves' hyperthyroidism. Study as a whole: Before any treatment, peripheral blood was taken at the initial diagnosis. Overall study findings and caveats: This model predicted ophthalmopathy progression (sensitivity roughly 71%, specificity 72.22%). Blood also held most thyroid clonotypes expanded above 0.001 frequency. An 81.08% specificity and approximately 88% sensitivity were achieved by a 13-signature model that separated ophthalmopathy from stable hyperthyroidism.

For this clonotype: Its antigen is still unknown.

The study amplified TCR beta CDR3 regions using RNA transcripts. RT-PCR was first run with HTBI primers, then multiplex PCR in a second round. Via MiXCR, TCRdb re-called the multiplex PCR reads, giving one row per CDR3 protein. This repertoire shows 40,000 or so distinct CDR3 sequences, roughly half found once; its top ten account for more than 15%. The ends lost 1 base at V and 5 bases at J; junction bases unmatched: 5. The CDR3 extends over 14 amino acids. Germline assignment: CDR1 MGHDK and CDR2 SYGVNS. The genes are TRBV25-1 and TRBJ2-7; 7 bases agree with TRBD2. This receptor was obtained from an adult man with Graves' ophthalmopathy. Sample: peripheral blood. The CDR3 loop reads CASSELGGGDEQYV. Written as DNA, the CDR3 is TGTGCCAGCAGTGAATTGGGCGGGGGAGACGAGCAGTACGTC.